This is a list of T cell receptor beta chains from one sample in a study of OX40 agonist ivuxolimab in advanced cancers. Measured with immunoSEQ multiplex PCR; TCRdb has only the in-frame clones, and not every one. The sample lists about 72,000 clones; approximately 81% were seen once. Sequenced material: CD4+ or CD8+ T cells sorted from blood, taken in a trial of the OX40 agonist ivuxolimab. Source of these receptors: an adult with an advanced solid tumor such as melanoma, head and neck, liver or kidney cancer. CDR3s include the opening cysteine and the closing phenylalanine or tryptophan. The D gene is left open where the match is weak. Clone size is stated in some rows and not others, as once, few, many or a class when expanded.

DNA | CDR3 | length | D | J | size | V
TGTGCCAGCAGCTTAGAGGGCGGGGGGGCGTACGAGCAGTACTTC | CASSLEGGGAYEQYF | 15 | TRBD2 | TRBJ2-7 | - | TRBV11-2
TGTGCCAGTAGTATTGGACAGGGGAAACCCTACGAGCAGTACTTC | CASSIGQGKPYEQYF | 15 | TRBD1 | TRBJ2-7 | many | TRBV19
TGTGCCAGCAGTTTCTCGGCACCATACTACGAGCAGTACTTC | CASSFSAPYYEQYF | 14 | - | TRBJ2-7 | - | TRBV27
TGCGCCAGCAGTGAGTCTAGCGGGGGGACCACAGATACGCAGTATTTT | CASSESSGGTTDTQYF | 16 | TRBD2 | TRBJ2-3 | few | TRBV10-2
TGCGCCAGCACGCCAGGGATGCATGGCTACACCTTC | CASTPGMHGYTF | 12 | - | TRBJ1-2 | - | TRBV23-1
TGTGCCAGTAGTATCCGACAGGGCAATGGAAACACCATATATTTT | CASSIRQGNGNTIYF | 15 | TRBD1 | TRBJ1-3 | - | TRBV19
TGTGCCAGCGAGGTCTCTGGACAGTATGATGGCTACACCTTC | CASEVSGQYDGYTF | 14 | - | TRBJ1-2 | - | TRBV7-2
TGCGCCAGCAGCTTGGCAGGAGAGACCCAGTACTTC | CASSLAGETQYF | 12 | - | TRBJ2-5 | few | TRBV5-1
TGTGCCAGCAGCTTAGTTCCAGCGGGAGGTGGAAACATTCAGTACTTC | CASSLVPAGGGNIQYF | 16 | TRBD2 | TRBJ2-4 | - | TRBV7-2
TGTGCCAGCAGTGAACAGGGGGCGGGTATAGGTGGCTACACCTTC | CASSEQGAGIGGYTF | 15 | TRBD1 | TRBJ1-2 | - | TRBV2
TGTGCCAGTATGCATTCGGGAGCTAACTATGGCTACACCTTC | CASMHSGANYGYTF | 14 | - | TRBJ1-2 | - | TRBV19
TGCAGCGTTAAAGGACAGGAGAACACTGAAGCTTTCTTT | CSVKGQENTEAFF | 13 | TRBD1 | TRBJ1-1 | - | TRBV29-1
TGCAGCGTTGAAGACAGGTCCTACGAGCAGTACTTC | CSVEDRSYEQYF | 12 | - | TRBJ2-7 | - | TRBV29-1
TGCGCCAGCAGCTGGGGCGGGAGAGACACTGAAGCTTTCTTT | CASSWGGRDTEAFF | 14 | - | TRBJ1-1 | few | TRBV5-1
TGCGCCAGCAGCTCAAGGATGTCCCGGGGCACCGGGGAGCTGTTTTTT | CASSSRMSRGTGELFF | 16 | - | TRBJ2-2 | - | TRBV5-1
TGTGCCAGCAGCTTGTATAGGAGGACTGAAGCTTTCTTT | CASSLYRRTEAFF | 13 | - | TRBJ1-1 | - | TRBV5-4
TGTGCCAGCTCACCAACCGGGGCCTATCACACAGATACGCAGTATTTT | CASSPTGAYHTDTQYF | 16 | - | TRBJ2-3 | few | TRBV18
TGTGCCAGCAGCTTGGTGGCAGGGAACAATGAGCAGTTCTTC | CASSLVAGNNEQFF | 14 | - | TRBJ2-1 | - | TRBV5-4